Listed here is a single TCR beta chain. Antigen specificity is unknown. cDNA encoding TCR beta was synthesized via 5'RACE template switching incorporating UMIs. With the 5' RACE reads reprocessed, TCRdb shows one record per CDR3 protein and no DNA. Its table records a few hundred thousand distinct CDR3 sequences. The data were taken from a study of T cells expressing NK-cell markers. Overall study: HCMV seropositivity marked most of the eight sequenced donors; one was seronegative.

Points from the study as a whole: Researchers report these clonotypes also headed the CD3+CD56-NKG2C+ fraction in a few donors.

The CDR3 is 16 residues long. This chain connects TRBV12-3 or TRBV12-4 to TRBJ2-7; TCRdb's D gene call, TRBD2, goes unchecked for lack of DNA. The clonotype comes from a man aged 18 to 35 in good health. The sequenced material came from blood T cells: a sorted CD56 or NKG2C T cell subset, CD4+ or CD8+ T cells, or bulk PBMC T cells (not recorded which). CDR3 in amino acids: CASSYDIAGMAYEQYF.